This record covers a single T cell receptor (beta chain). The sample originates from a study of cytomegalovirus exposure and HLA in healthy donors. The data were produced by immunoSEQ multiplex PCR, yet TCRdb's version contains in-frame clones alone and is incomplete. This sample has some 240,000 clones, with 83% found just once. The CDR3 totals 11 residues. CDR1 and CDR2 from the germline V gene are GTSNPN and SVGIG (reference sequence). The V segment lost 8 bases and the J segment 3 bases; nucleotides outside the gene matches: 4. The chain employs TRBV30 and TRBJ2-7; 7 nucleotides line up with TRBD1. Sequencing was done on a sample of PBMCs. This TCR was recovered from a woman aged 18-30 years in good health and CMV-seronegative. This chain's CDR3 is CAGGQSYEQYF. CDR3 coding DNA: TGTGCCGGGGGACAGAGCTACGAGCAGTACTTC. Looking up the rest from reference TRBV30 and TRBJ2-7 gives the full variable domain: SQTIHQWPATLVQPVGSPLSLECTVEGTSNPNLYWYRQAAGRGLQLLFYSVGIGQISSEVPQNLSASRPQDRQFILSSKKLLLSDSGFYLCAGGQSYEQYFGPGTRLTVT.